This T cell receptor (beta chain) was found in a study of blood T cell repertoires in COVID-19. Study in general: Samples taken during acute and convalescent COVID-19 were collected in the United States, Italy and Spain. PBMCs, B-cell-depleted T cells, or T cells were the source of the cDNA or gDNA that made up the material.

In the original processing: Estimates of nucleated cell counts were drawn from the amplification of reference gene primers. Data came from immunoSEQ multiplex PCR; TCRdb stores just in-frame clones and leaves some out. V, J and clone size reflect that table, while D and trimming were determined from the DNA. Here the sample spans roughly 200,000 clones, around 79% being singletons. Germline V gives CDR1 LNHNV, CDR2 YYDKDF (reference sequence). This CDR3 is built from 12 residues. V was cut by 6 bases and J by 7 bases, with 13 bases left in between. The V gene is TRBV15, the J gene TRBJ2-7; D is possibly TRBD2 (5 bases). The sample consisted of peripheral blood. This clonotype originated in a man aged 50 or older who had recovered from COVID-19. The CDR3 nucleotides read TGTGCCACCAGGACGGCGGGTGAAGAGCAGTACTTC. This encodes CATRTAGEEQYF.